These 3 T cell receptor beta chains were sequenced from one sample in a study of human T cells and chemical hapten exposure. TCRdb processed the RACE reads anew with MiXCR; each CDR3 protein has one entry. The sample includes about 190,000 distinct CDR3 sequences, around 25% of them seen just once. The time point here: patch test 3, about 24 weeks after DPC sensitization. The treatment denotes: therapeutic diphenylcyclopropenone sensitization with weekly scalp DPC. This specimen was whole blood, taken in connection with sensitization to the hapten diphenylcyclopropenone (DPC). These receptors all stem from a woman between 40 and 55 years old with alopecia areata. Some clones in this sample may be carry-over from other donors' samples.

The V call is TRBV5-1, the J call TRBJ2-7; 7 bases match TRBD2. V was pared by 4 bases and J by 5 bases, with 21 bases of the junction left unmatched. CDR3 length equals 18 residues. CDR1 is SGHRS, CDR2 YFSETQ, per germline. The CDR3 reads CASSQKSPPRTSGDEQYF. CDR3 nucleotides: TGCGCCAGCAGCCAAAAATCTCCCCCTAGGACAAGCGGGGACGAGCAGTACTTC.

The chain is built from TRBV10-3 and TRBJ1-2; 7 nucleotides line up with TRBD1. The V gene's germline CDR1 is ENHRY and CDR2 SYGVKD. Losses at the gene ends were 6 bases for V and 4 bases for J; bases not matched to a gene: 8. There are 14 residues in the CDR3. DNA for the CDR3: TGTGCCATCAGGACGGACAGGAGGGGCTATGGCTACACCTTC. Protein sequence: CAIRTDRRGYGYTF.

CDR3 sequence reads: CSVVVAGPAYEQYF. CDR3 DNA sequence: TGCAGCGTTGTGGTTGCAGGGCCCGCCTACGAGCAGTACTTC. V gene TRBV29-1 combines with J gene TRBJ2-7; tentative D call: TRBD1 (5 bases). V was clipped by 4 bases and J by 2 bases, with 15 bases between them. Germline loops: CDR1 SQVTM, CDR2 ANQGSEA. The CDR3 contains 14 residues.